Given below is one TCR beta chain in context. Its specificity is unknown. At one boundary the junction diverges from the germline segment, which might be a read error. The data stem from a study of molecular identifiers for immune sequencing clone quantification. Study findings and constraints: Whereas naive cells kept under 1% of molecules in clones above 20 RNA copies, such clones held over 99% in effectors. Underestimation of highly expanded clone sizes could arise where identical TCR molecules share a barcode.

TCRdb independently ran MiXCR on the PCR reads; one entry per CDR3 protein. The top ten hold 0.78% of the sample, which has over 550,000 distinct CDR3 sequences, around 25% seen once. This CDR3 has 12 residues. The specimen sequenced was naive CD8+ T cells from blood, with Jurkat cell RNA spiked in. The sample's subset: FACS-sorted CD8+CD4-CCR7+CD45RA+ naive T cells. The sequence derives from a human donor in good health. Some libraries in this study had Jurkat cell RNA spiked in. The V gene is TRBV5-3, the J gene TRBJ1-4; D is undetermined. TRBV5-3 is known as an ORF, though its function is uncertain. The CDR3 DNA reads TGTGCCAGCAGCTTGTTGGACGAAAAACTGTTTTTT. It specifies CASSLLDEKLFF.